Below are 3 T cell receptor beta chains sequenced from a single sample in a study of blood T cell repertoires in COVID-19. TCRdb's table, derived via immunoSEQ multiplex PCR, lists solely in-frame clones and lacks some. The data show 270,000 or so clones, approximately 86% seen once. The source material was PBMCs or T cells enriched from blood (not recorded which). The receptors were sampled from a woman between 18 and 29 years old who had recovered from COVID-19.

The V gene is TRBV2, the J gene TRBJ2-4; D is ambiguous. V dropped 3 bases and J dropped 0 bases, with 9 bases sitting between them. The CDR3 contains 15 residues. The germline gives CDR1 SNHLY, CDR2 FYNNEI. In DNA, the CDR3 is TGTGCCAGCAGTGACGGGTCAGTAGCCAAAAACATTCAGTACTTC. It encodes CASSDGSVAKNIQYF. Full variable domain (remainder filled in from reference TRBV2 and TRBJ2-4): EPEVTQTPSHQVTQMGQEVILRCVPISNHLYFYWYRQILGQKVEFLVSFYNNEISEKSEIFDDQFSVERPDGSNFTLKIRSTKLEDSAMYFCASSDGSVAKNIQYFGAGTRLSVL.

In this sample, this clone turned up once. The rearrangement uses TRBV5-3 and TRBJ2-3; TRBD2 matches 9 bases. TRBV5-3 is sorted into the ORF group, with uncertain function. V lost 1 base and J lost 3; bases outside the gene matches: 6. The length of the CDR3 is 16 residues. CDR3 DNA sequence: TGTGCCAGAAGCTTGCCCGCGGGAGGGCGGACAGATACGCAGTATTTT. It specifies CARSLPAGGRTDTQYF.

This chain uses TRBV7-9 with TRBJ2-7, with 10 bases identical to TRBD2. CDR1 is SEHNR, CDR2 FQNEAQ, per germline (reference sequence). This CDR3 has 15 residues. V dropped 5 bases and J dropped 2; count of bases not matched to a gene: 6. Here the CDR3 reads CASSLSGRGTYEQYF. In DNA form, the CDR3 reads TGTGCCAGCAGCCTCAGCGGGAGGGGAACCTACGAGCAGTACTTC.